The sequence of this TCR beta chain was determined in a study of OX40 agonist ivuxolimab in advanced cancers. Study information: As their treatment, patients were administered ivuxolimab, an agonistic anti-OX40 (CD134) antibody. It was permissible to have had prior anti-PD-1, anti-PD-L1 or anti-CTLA-4 therapy, and around 41% had some. Partial responses, seen in three patients, involved one hepatocellular carcinoma and two cutaneous melanomas.

Trimming took 0 bases from V and 1 from J, leaving 5 bases between them. CDR3 length: 13 residues. Germline lookup yields CDR1 SGHDT and CDR2 YYEEEE. Clones were sequenced by immunoSEQ multiplex PCR, and TCRdb holds only the in-frame ones, with some missing. The repertoire has 41,000 or so clones, around 87% of them found once; the top ten carry roughly 3.4%. This receptor was identified in an adult with an advanced solid tumor such as melanoma, head and neck, liver or kidney cancer. The sequenced sample was CD4+ or CD8+ T cells sorted from blood, obtained in a trial of the OX40 agonist ivuxolimab. This chain links TRBV5-6 with TRBJ2-7; D not certain. CDR3 nucleotide sequence: TGTGCCAGCAGCTTGGCCGGGTCCTACGAGCAGTACTTC. Encoded protein: CASSLAGSYEQYF. The variable domain in full, completed from reference TRBV5-6 and TRBJ2-7, reads DAGVTQSPTHLIKTRGQQVTLRCSPKSGHDTVSWYQQALGQGPQFIFQYYEEEERQRGNFPDRFSGHQFPNYSSELNVNALLLGDSALYLCASSLAGSYEQYFGPGTRLTVT.